The subject of this entry is one TCR beta chain. Then a second PCR, running about 6 to 12 cycles, was carried out with a sample-barcoded 5' primer and a J-beta primer mix. One entry per CDR3 protein results from TCRdb running MiXCR on the 5' RACE reads. The table records around 1,000,000 distinct CDR3 sequences, under 30% of them present only once. The sample comes from a study of blood T cells in healthy people across ages. Samples had at least 6.5 million PBMCs isolated from them. Germline trimming cut 5 bases from V and 0 bases from J; bases unmatched to any gene: 10. Germline V gene data show CDR1 as DFQATT and CDR2 as SNEGSKA (reference sequence). This CDR3 comprises 16 residues. This sample also appeared in a second study, on T cells of mothers and their children. That investigation notes: The donors comprised about 6 children and their three healthy Caucasian mothers. Thymic selection, a shaping force on TCR recombination output, acts similarly in related and unrelated pairs. Microchimeric T cell clones that persisted were not detected.

The receptor comes from a girl aged 2-10 years in good health. Specimen: blood. The V gene is TRBV20-1, the J gene TRBJ1-1; 9 bases match TRBD1. The CDR3 DNA follows: TGCAGTGCTCGGAACTGGGACAGGGTCATGAACACTGAAGCTTTCTTT. It translates to CSARNWDRVMNTEAFF.